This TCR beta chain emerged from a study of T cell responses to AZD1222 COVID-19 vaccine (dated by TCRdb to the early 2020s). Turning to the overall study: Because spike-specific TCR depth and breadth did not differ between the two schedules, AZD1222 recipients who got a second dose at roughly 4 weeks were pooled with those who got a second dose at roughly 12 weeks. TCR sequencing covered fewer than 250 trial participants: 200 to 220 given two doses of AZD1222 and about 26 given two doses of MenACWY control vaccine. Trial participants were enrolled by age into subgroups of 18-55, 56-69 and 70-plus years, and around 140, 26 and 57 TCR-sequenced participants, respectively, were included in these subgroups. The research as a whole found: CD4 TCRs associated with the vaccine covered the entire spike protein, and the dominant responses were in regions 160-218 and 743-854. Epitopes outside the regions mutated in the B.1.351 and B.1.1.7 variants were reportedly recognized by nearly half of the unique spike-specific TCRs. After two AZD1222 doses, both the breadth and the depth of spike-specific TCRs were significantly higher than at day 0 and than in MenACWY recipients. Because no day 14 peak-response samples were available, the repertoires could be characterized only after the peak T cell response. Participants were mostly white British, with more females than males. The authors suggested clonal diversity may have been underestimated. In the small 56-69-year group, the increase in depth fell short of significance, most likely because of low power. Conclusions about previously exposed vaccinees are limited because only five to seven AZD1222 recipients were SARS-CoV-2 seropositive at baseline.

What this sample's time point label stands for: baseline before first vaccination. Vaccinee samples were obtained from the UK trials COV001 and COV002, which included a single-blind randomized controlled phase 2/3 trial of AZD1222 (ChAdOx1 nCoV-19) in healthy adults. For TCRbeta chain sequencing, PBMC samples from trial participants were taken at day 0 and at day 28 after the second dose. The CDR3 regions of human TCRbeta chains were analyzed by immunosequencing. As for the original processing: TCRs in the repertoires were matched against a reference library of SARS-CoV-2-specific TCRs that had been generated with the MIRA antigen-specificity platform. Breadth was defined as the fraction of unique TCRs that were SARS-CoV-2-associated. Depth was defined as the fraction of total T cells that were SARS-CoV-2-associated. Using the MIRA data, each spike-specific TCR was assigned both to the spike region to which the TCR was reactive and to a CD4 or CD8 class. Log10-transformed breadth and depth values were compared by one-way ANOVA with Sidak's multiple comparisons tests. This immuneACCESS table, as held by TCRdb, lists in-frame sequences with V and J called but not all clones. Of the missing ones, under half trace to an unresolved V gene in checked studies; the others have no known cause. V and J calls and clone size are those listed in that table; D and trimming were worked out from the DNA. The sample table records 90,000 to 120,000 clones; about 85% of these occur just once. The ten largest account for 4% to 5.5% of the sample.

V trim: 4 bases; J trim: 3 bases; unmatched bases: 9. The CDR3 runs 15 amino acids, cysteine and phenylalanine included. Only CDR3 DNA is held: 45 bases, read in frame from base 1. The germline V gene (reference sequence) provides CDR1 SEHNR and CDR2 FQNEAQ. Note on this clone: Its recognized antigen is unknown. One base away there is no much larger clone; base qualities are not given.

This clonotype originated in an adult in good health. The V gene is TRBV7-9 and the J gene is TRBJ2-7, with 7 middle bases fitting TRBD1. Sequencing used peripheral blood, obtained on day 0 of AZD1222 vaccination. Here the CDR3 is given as CASSSAGQAVYEQYF. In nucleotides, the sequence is TGTGCCAGCAGCTCCGCAGGACAGGCTGTCTACGAGCAGTACTTC.